This T cell receptor (beta chain) was recovered during a study of blood T cells in healthy people across ages. Study observations and caveats: The lack of PBMC sorting stopped any conclusive naive versus antigen-experienced comparison. Naive CD4+ cell counts and diversity both ran higher in long-lived than in aged donors.

On this clonotype: Its antigen remains unidentified.

Alongside a J-beta primer mix, a sample-barcoded 5' primer served in a second PCR lasting roughly 7 to 11 cycles. Every molecule of cDNA carried a tag from a template-switch adaptor with 12 random nucleotides. TCRdb redid the calling of the 5' RACE reads with MiXCR, one entry per CDR3 protein. The sample records around 1,900,000 distinct CDR3 sequences, about 39% being singletons. CDR1 SEHNR and CDR2 FQNEAQ come from the germline V gene (reference sequence). V lost 3 bases and J lost 2, with 7 bases in between. The CDR3 totals 14 residues. At least 5.5 micrograms of total RNA were extracted per sample.

The chain joins TRBV7-9 to TRBJ2-2; no reliable D call. The source material was blood. This sequence was found in a human donor in good health. In nucleotides, the CDR3 is TGTGCCAGCAGCTTTTCTTTCAACACCGGGGAGCTGTTTTTT. Encoded protein: CASSFSFNTGELFF.